These 2 T cell receptor beta chains originate from one sample sequenced in a study of identical twins. TCRdb used MiXCR to reprocess the 5' RACE reads, holding one entry per CDR3 protein. This sample carries approximately 550,000 distinct CDR3 sequences, 20% to 25% of them seen once, and the ten largest clones take 0.4% to 0.6%. The same specimen was also included in a second study, on yellow fever vaccine responses in identical twins.

Sequenced sample: CD4+ T cells sorted from blood. The receptors stem from a woman between 18 and 29 years old in good health.

This CDR3 reads CASSDWVYEQYV. For the CDR3, the DNA is TGTGCCAGCAGTGATTGGGTCTACGAGCAGTACGTC. V gene TRBV6-1 combines with J gene TRBJ2-7; no firm D call. The germline gives CDR1 MNHNS, CDR2 SASEGT. This CDR3 is built from 12 residues. Trimming left V 3 bases short and J 3 bases short, with 6 bases between.

This chain uses TRBV3-1 with TRBJ2-7, with TRBD2 identical over 8 bases. Trimming at V came to 1 base and at J to 4 bases, leaving 6 bases not matched to a gene. CDR1 and CDR2 (germline): LGHDT, YNNKEL (reference sequence). This CDR3 is 15 amino acids long. The CDR3 sequence is CASSQGISGMYEQYF. The CDR3 nucleotides read TGTGCCAGCAGCCAAGGAATTAGCGGGATGTACGAGCAGTACTTC.